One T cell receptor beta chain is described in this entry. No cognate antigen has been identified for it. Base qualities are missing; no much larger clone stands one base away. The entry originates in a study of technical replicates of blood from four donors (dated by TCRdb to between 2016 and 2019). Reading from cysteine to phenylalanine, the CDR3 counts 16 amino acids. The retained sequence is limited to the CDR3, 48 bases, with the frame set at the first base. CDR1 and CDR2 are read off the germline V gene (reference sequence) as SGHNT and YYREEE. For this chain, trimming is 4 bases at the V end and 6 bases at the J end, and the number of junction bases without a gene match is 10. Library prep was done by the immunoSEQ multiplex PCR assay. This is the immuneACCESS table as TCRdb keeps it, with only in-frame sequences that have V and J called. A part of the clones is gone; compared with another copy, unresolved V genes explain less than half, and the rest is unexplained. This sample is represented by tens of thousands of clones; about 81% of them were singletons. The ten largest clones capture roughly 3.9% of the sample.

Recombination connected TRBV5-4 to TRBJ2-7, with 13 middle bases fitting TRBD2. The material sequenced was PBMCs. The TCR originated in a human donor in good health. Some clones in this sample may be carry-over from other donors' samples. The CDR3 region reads CASSIGTSGTRGEQYF. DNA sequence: TGTGCCAGCAGCATAGGGACTAGCGGGACCAGAGGCGAGCAGTACTTC.